This TCR beta chain was captured in a study of shared clonotypes between healthy human individuals. From germline, CDR1 is MDHEN and CDR2 SYDVKM. This CDR3 spans 14 amino acids. Trimming cost V 11 bases and J 6 bases; bases outside gene matches: 12. Concerning this clone: Its antigen is unidentified.

The authors divided CD4+ cells into CD45RA+ naive and CD45RA-negative memory subsets. Produced via immunoSEQ multiplex PCR; TCRdb's table is partial and in-frame only. The data hold around 510,000 clones, with 95% to 96% observed a single time. Study results and limitations: Across subsets, estimated richness was generally greater for naive than for memory populations.

The chain carries TRBV28 and TRBJ2-3, with 9 bases aligning to TRBD1. The source of this sequence is a woman in her thirties in good health. Sequencing was done on a sample of naive CD4+ T cells sorted from blood. Subset in this sample: CD45RA+ positively selected. The CDR3 loop reads CALRGQGDGDTQYF. In DNA form, the CDR3 reads TGTGCCCTAAGGGGACAGGGCGACGGGGATACGCAGTATTTT.